This TCR beta chain was sequenced during a study of beta chain features in type 1 diabetes. Regarding the study as a whole: Although PCR might favor shorter templates, it would do so equally in patients and controls. All four CD4+ subsets of Type 1 diabetes patients contained TCRB CDR3s that were moderately but significantly shorter. More deletions and fewer insertions at VDJ junctions were seen in type 1 diabetes patients.

The authors reverse transcribed all of the isolated RNA, so sequencing captured expressed TCRB transcripts. Using immunoSEQ multiplex PCR, the repertoire was profiled, and TCRdb retains in-frame clones only, with some absent. The sample carries over 600,000 clones, around an eighth recorded once. There are 16 residues in the CDR3. Looked up from germline, CDR1 is MNHNY and CDR2 is SVGAGI (reference sequence). With 7 bases clipped from V and 4 bases from J, the junction kept 8 bases outside the gene matches. Notes on this clone: The antigen is undetermined.

This chain connects TRBV6-6 to TRBJ2-3; TRBD2 agrees at 13 bases. The specimen sequenced was naive CD4+ T cells from blood. The TCR was taken from a man younger than 45 with type 1 diabetes. CDR3 amino acids: CASTSTSGGLSDTQYF. The CDR3 DNA reads TGTGCCAGCACCTCGACTAGCGGGGGGCTGTCAGATACGCAGTATTTT.